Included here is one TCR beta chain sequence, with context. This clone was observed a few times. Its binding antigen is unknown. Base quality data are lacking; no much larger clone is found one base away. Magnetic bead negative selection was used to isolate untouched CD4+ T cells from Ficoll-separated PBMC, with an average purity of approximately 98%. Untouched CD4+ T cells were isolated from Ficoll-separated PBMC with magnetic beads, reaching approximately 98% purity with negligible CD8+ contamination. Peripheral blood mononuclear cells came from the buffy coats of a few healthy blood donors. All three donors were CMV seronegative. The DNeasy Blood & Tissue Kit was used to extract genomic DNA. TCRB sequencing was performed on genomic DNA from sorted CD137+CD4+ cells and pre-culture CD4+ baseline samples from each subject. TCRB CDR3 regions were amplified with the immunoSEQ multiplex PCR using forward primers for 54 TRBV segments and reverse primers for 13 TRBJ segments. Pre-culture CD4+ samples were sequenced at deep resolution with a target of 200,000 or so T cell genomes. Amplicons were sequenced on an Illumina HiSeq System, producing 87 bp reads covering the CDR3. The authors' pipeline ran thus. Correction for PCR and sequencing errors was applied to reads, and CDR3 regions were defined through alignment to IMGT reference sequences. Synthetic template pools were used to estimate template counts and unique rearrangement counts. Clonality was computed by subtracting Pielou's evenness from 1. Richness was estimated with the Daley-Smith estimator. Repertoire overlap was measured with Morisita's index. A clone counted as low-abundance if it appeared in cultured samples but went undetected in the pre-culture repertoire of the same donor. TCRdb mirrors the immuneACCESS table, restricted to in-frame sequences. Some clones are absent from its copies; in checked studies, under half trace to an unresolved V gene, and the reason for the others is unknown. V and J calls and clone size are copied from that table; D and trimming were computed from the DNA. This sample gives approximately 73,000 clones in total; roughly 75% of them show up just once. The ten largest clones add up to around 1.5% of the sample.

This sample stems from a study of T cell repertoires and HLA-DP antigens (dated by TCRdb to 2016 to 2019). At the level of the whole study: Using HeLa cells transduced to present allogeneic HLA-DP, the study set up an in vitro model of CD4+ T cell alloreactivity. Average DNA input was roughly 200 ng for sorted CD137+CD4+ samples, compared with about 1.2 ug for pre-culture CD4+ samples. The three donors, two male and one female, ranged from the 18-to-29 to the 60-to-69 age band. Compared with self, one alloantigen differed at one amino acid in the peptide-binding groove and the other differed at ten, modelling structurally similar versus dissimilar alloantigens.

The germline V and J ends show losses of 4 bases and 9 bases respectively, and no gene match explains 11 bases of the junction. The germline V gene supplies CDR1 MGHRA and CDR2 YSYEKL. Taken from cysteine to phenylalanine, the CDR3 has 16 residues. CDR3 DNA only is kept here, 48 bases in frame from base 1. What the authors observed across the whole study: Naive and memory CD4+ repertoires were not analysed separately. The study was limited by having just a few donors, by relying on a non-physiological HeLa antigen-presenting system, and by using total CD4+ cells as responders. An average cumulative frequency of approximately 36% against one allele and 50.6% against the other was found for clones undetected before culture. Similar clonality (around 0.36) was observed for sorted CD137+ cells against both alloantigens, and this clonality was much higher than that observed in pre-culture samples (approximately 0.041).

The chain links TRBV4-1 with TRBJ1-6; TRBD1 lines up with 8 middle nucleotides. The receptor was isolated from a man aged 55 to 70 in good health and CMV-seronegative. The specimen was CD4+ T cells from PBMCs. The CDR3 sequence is CASSRLGQGRLSPLHF. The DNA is TGCGCCAGCAGCCGCCTCGGACAGGGAAGACTTTCACCCCTCCACTTT.